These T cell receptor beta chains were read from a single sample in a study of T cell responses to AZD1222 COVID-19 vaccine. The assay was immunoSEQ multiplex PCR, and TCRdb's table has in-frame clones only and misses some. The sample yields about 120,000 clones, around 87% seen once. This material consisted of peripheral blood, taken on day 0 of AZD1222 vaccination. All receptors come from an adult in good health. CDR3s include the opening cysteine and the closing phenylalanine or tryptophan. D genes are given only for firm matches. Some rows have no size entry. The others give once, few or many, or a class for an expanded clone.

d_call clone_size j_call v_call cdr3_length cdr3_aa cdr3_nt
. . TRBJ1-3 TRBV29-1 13 CSVVTRGRNTIYF TGCAGCGTGGTCACCAGGGGAAGAAACACCATATATTTT
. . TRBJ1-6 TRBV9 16 CASSVGQAFDNSPLHF TGTGCCAGCAGCGTAGGACAAGCTTTTGATAATTCACCCCTCCACTTT
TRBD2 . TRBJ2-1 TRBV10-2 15 CASSTSGGAYNEQFF TGCGCCAGCAGCACTAGCGGGGGGGCCTACAATGAGCAGTTCTTC
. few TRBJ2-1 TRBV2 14 CASSDMKGASEQFF TGTGCCAGCAGTGATATGAAGGGAGCAAGTGAGCAGTTCTTC
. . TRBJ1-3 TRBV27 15 CASSLFPGEGNTIYF TGTGCCAGCAGTTTATTCCCAGGGGAAGGAAACACCATATATTTT
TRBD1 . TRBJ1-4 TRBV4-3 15 CASSHDRGSNEKLFF TGCGCCAGCAGCCATGACAGGGGATCTAATGAAAAACTGTTTTTT
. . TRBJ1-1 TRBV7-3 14 CASSQSNMNTEAFF TGTGCCAGCAGCCAATCAAATATGAACACTGAAGCTTTCTTT
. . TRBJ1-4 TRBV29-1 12 CSVGGDNEKLFF TGCAGCGTTGGGGGGGATAATGAAAAACTGTTTTTT
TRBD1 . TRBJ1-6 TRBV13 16 CASRIGQGALYSPLHF TGTGCCAGCAGGATCGGACAGGGGGCCCTGTATTCACCCCTCCACTTT
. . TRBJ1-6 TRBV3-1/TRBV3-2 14 CASSQVGPESPLHF TGTGCCAGCAGCCAAGTCGGACCAGAATCACCCCTCCACTTT
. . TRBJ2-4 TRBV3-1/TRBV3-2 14 CASSQEELGNIQYF TGTGCCAGCAGCCAAGAAGAGCTTGGGAACATTCAGTACTTC
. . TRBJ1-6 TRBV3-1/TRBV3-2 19 CASSQDNEGLGSYNSPLHF TGTGCCAGCAGCCAAGATAACGAGGGCTTAGGGTCCTATAATTCACCCCTCCACTTT
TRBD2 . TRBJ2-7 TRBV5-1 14 CASSLVAGEAEQYF TGCGCCAGCAGCTTGGTCGCGGGAGAAGCGGAGCAGTACTTC
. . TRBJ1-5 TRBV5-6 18 CASSSGRSQGYSNQPQHF TGTGCCAGCAGCTCGGGACGGAGCCAGGGCTATAGCAATCAGCCCCAGCATTTT
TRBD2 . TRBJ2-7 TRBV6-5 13 CASAAGASYEQYF TGTGCCAGCGCAGCGGGGGCATCCTACGAGCAGTACTTC
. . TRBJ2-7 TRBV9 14 CASSLRGHAYEQYF TGTGCCAGCAGCCTTCGGGGGCATGCCTACGAGCAGTACTTC
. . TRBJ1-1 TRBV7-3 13 CASSLDTHTEAFF TGTGCCAGCAGCTTAGACACCCACACTGAAGCTTTCTTT
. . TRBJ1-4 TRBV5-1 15 CASSSPGSTNEKLFF TGCGCCAGCAGCTCACCGGGCTCTACTAATGAAAAACTGTTTTTT
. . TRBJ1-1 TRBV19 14 CASSIGGNREGAFF TGTGCCAGTAGTATCGGTGGTAACAGGGAGGGCGCTTTCTTT
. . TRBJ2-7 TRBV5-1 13 CASSLQGFYEQYF TGCGCCAGCAGCTTGCAGGGTTTCTACGAGCAGTACTTC
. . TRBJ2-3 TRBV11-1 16 CASSSQGEASTDTQYF TGTGCCAGCAGCTCCCAGGGGGAGGCCAGCACAGATACGCAGTATTTT
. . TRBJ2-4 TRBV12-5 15 CASGSLGQPQNIQYF TGTGCTAGTGGCTCCCTCGGGCAGCCCCAAAACATTCAGTACTTC